The TCR beta chain under discussion was sequenced for a study of OX40 agonist ivuxolimab in advanced cancers. The CDR3 is 15 residues long. The junction had 5 bases not matched to a gene; V was cut back by 4 bases and J by 1 base. Germline CDR1 SGHTA, CDR2 FQGTGA. TCRdb's table, derived via immunoSEQ multiplex PCR, lists solely in-frame clones and lacks some. Counted here are around 45,000 clones, about 92% occurring once; the ten biggest clones make up 5% to 6.5%. The receptor was derived from an adult with an advanced solid tumor such as melanoma, head and neck, liver or kidney cancer. The chain employs TRBV7-3 and TRBJ1-1, with 8 nucleotides matching TRBD1. The sample here was CD4+ or CD8+ T cells sorted from blood, taken in a trial of the OX40 agonist ivuxolimab. CDR3: CASSSGTGPNTEAFF. Written as DNA, the CDR3 is TGTGCCAGCAGCTCCGGGACAGGTCCGAACACTGAAGCTTTCTTT.